Reported below is one T cell receptor (beta chain). The antigen remains unidentified. The entry originates in a study of shared clonotypes between healthy human individuals. The study, taken as a whole, reports: The study generally estimated greater richness for naive than memory subsets.

Sequenced by immunoSEQ multiplex PCR; TCRdb stores in-frame clones only, minus some. The profile covers around 2.5 million clones, with approximately 94% appearing a single time and around 0.4% taken by the ten largest. CD4+ cell separation produced CD45RA+ naive and CD45RA-negative memory subsets. CDR1 and CDR2 from the germline V gene are LNHDA and SQIVND (reference sequence). This CDR3 has 15 amino acids. Trimming stripped 1 base from V and 0 bases from J, with 7 bases between. This TCR was recovered from a man between 18 and 29 years old in good health. Some clones in this sample may be carry-over from other donors' samples. Material for sequencing was naive CD4+ T cells from PBMCs. This sample's subset: CD45RA+ positively selected. The chain has TRBV19 and TRBJ2-1; TRBD2 might be the D (6 bases). The CDR3 DNA sequence: TGTGCCAGTAGTATAGTAGCGGTCTCCTACAATGAGCAGTTCTTC. Translation gives CASSIVAVSYNEQFF.